These 25 T cell receptor beta chains were all obtained from the same sample, sequenced in a study of a mutant IDH1 vaccine in newly diagnosed glioma. Assay used: immunoSEQ multiplex PCR; TCRdb lists only in-frame clones, some missing. In the table there are roughly 43,000 clones, approximately 80% of which are singletons. Specified time point: week 47, end of study. Mutant IDH1 20-mer peptide, at 300 ug, made up each vaccine dose, with topical imiquimod. These receptors lack a known antigen. Source: PBMCs, taken from a glioma patient whose treatment included an IDH1 peptide vaccine. Source of these receptors: a young man with glioma. Some clones in this sample may be carry-over from other donors' samples.

The chain is built from TRBV15 and TRBJ2-4; a possible D gene is TRBD1 (6 bases). The CDR3 has 17 residues. The ends were cut back, 1 base at V and 3 bases at J, with 16 bases in the middle. Germline values: CDR1 LNHNV, CDR2 YYDKDF (reference sequence). The CDR3 is CATSRVGGVPYKNIQYF. CDR3 bases: TGTGCCACCAGCAGAGTAGGGGGAGTACCCTACAAAAACATTCAGTACTTC.

V and J are TRBV15 and TRBJ2-1, with TRBD2 identical over 9 bases. CDR1 and CDR2 from the germline V gene are LNHNV and YYDKDF (reference sequence). CDR3 length equals 15 residues. J gave up 1 base and V 4 bases, and 2 bases lay outside the gene matches. CDR3 residues: CATSKTSGSYNEQFF. Here the CDR3 DNA reads TGTGCCACCAGCAAAACTAGCGGGTCCTACAATGAGCAGTTCTTC. Drawing the rest from reference TRBV15 and TRBJ2-1, the complete variable domain is DAMVIQNPRYQVTQFGKPVTLSCSQTLNHNVMYWYQQKSSQAPKLLFHYYDKDFNNEADTPDNFQSRRPNTSFCFLDIRSPGLGDTAMYLCATSKTSGSYNEQFFGPGTRLTVL.

In DNA form, the CDR3 reads TGTGCCTGGAGTGTACTTGGAAGGAACACCGGGGAGCTGTTTTTT. As protein: CAWSVLGRNTGELFF. The rearrangement joins TRBV30 to TRBJ2-2; no reliable D call. V was shortened by 0 bases and J by 1 base, with 9 bases between the two germline ends. Germline CDR1 is GTSNPN and CDR2 is SVGIG (reference sequence). The CDR3 is made up of 15 amino acids.

V gene TRBV30 combines with J gene TRBJ1-5, with TRBD1 matching over 9 bases. CDR1 GTSNPN and CDR2 SVGIG come from the germline V gene (reference sequence). The CDR3 consists of 13 residues. With 5 bases clipped from V and 4 bases from J, the junction kept 3 bases outside the gene matches. The CDR3 bases are TGTGCCTGGGAACAGGGGGCGAATCAGCCCCAGCATTTT. Its translation is CAWEQGANQPQHF.

CDR3 nucleotides: TGCGCCAGCAGCCCACCGGGACAGAGTTACTATGGCTACACCTTC. It codes for CASSPPGQSYYGYTF. The V gene is TRBV5-1, the J gene TRBJ1-2; 7 positions agree with TRBD1. J was trimmed by 3 bases and V by 4 bases; bases with no gene match: 9. Germline CDR1 is SGHRS and CDR2 is YFSETQ. The CDR3 runs 15 residues.

This chain connects TRBV14 to TRBJ1-3; 8 bases line up with TRBD1. CDR1 and CDR2 from the germline V gene are SGHDN and FVKESK. CDR3 length: 17 amino acids. Trimming took 4 bases from V and 0 from J; bases not matched to a gene: 8. The CDR3 nucleotides are TGTGCCAGCAGCCTACGAGGGACAGGTAGCTCTGGAAACACCATATATTTT. Its translation: CASSLRGTGSSGNTIYF.

The rearrangement uses TRBV29-1 and TRBJ1-1; perhaps TRBD1 as D (5 bases). The CDR3 spans 14 residues. Germline CDR1 is SQVTM and CDR2 is ANQGSEA. Trimming removed 3 bases from V and 1 base from J, with 12 bases in between. The CDR3: CSVDFWGGNTEAFF. In DNA form, the CDR3 reads TGCAGCGTTGATTTCTGGGGGGGGAACACTGAAGCTTTCTTT.

The rearrangement joins TRBV5-6 to TRBJ1-1; D not certain. V lost 3 bases to trimming and J lost 5 bases, with 17 bases between them. CDR3 length: 15 residues. In germline, CDR1 is SGHDT, CDR2 YYEEEE. CDR3 sequence reads: CASSSPRRARTEAFF. In DNA, the CDR3 is TGTGCCAGCAGCTCTCCCCGAAGGGCGAGAACTGAAGCTTTCTTT.

The chain employs TRBV11-2 and TRBJ2-7; perhaps TRBD2 as D (6 bases). Trimming shortened V by 5 bases and J by 3 bases, and 11 bases separated the two germline ends. Germline-derived CDR1 and CDR2 are SGHAT and FQNNGV. This CDR3 contains 13 residues. The CDR3 loop reads CASSADYRYEQYF. As DNA, the CDR3 is TGTGCCAGCAGCGCGGACTATCGCTACGAGCAGTACTTC.

V is TRBV7-9 and J is TRBJ2-5; the D gene is possibly TRBD2 (7 bases). Germline V gives CDR1 SEHNR, CDR2 FQNEAQ (reference sequence). Trimming removed 8 bases from V and 5 bases from J, with 9 bases in between. The CDR3 has 11 residues. The DNA of the CDR3 is TGTGCCAGCGAGGGGGGGGAGACCCAGTACTTC. Translated, it gives CASEGGETQYF.

This clone has a handful of counts. This chain uses TRBV28 with TRBJ1-2; D ambiguous. Germline V gene sequence: CDR1 MDHEN, CDR2 SYDVKM. The ends were cut back, 2 bases at V and 0 bases at J, with 4 bases in the middle. CDR3 size: 13 residues. Here the CDR3 DNA reads TGTGCCAGCAGTTTAACGGCTAACTATGGCTACACCTTC. It yields the protein CASSLTANYGYTF.

By share, this clone counts as medium-sized (0.01 to 0.1%). The chain is built from TRBV4-3 and TRBJ1-1; D is unclear. The germline gives CDR1 LGHNA, CDR2 YSLEER. This CDR3 region has 13 residues. Deletions cut 0 bases from V and 5 bases from J, with 7 bases between. For the CDR3, the DNA is TGCGCCAGCAGCCAAGAGGCTGAAACTGAAGCTTTCTTT. Amino acid sequence: CASSQEAETEAFF.

The chain recombines TRBV19 with TRBJ2-3, with TRBD2 identical over 7 bases. Germline V gives CDR1 LNHDA, CDR2 SQIVND (reference sequence). V shed 5 bases, J shed 1 base, and the junction held 6 bases outside the gene matches. The CDR3 runs to 15 residues. DNA of the CDR3: TGTGCCAGTAGTCCCCGGGACTACCGCACAGATACGCAGTATTTT. Translated, it gives CASSPRDYRTDTQYF.

In its sample, this clone was seen a few times. The V call is TRBV21-1, the J call TRBJ1-5; no check of the table's D call, TRBD1, against the DNA was made. TRBV21-1 represents a pseudogene. CDR3 length equals 14 residues. As DNA, the CDR3 is TGTGCCAGCAGCAAAGGACAGCGCAATCAGCCCCAGCATTTT. Amino acid sequence: CASSKGQRNQPQHF.

In its sample, this clone was seen a few times. The CDR3 DNA follows: TGCGCCAGCAGCCAAGAGCCAGAAAGCCAAGCTTTCTTT. It specifies CASSQEPESQAFF. The V call is TRBV4-3, the J call TRBJ1-1; D call uncertain. The CDR3 consists of 13 residues. The V gene's germline CDR1 is LGHNA and CDR2 YSLEER. The V gene lost 0 bases and the J gene lost 9 bases, with 11 bases spanning the gap.

The chain links TRBV30 to TRBJ1-2; D is ambiguous. The CDR3 has 14 residues. Per the germline V gene, CDR1 is GTSNPN and CDR2 is SVGIG (reference sequence). V was trimmed by 4 bases and J by 0 bases, leaving 12 bases between them. CDR3 sequence reads: CAWTPGGTNYGYTF. The CDR3 DNA is TGTGCCTGGACCCCCGGCGGGACTAACTATGGCTACACCTTC.

This clone was observed once. The V call is TRBV27, the J call TRBJ2-2; 10 bases match TRBD2. V lost 3 bases, J lost 1 base, and 8 bases stayed unmatched. Germline V gives CDR1 MNHEY, CDR2 SMNVEV (reference sequence). CDR3 length: 18 residues. The CDR3 is CASSFELAGTENTGELFF. The DNA of the CDR3 is TGTGCCAGCAGTTTTGAACTAGCGGGAACCGAGAACACCGGGGAGCTGTTTTTT.

The V call is TRBV7-2, the J call TRBJ1-5; D not resolved. Trimming left V 3 bases short and J 0 bases short, with 9 bases between. CDR3 length equals 15 residues. The germline V gene has CDR1 SGHTA and CDR2 FQGNSA. CDR3 sequence reads: CASSFFADSNQPQHF. As DNA, the CDR3 is TGTGCCAGCAGCTTTTTTGCCGATAGCAATCAGCCCCAGCATTTT. The full variable domain, with the rest looked up from reference TRBV7-2 and TRBJ1-5, is GAGVSQSPSNKVTEKGKDVELRCDPISGHTALYWYRQSLGQGLEFLIYFQGNSAPDKSGLPSDRFSAERTGGSVSTLTIQRTQQEDSAVYLCASSFFADSNQPQHFGDGTRLSIL.

The rearrangement uses TRBV4-2 and TRBJ1-1, with D unresolved. The CDR3 contains 16 residues. In germline, CDR1 is LGHNA, CDR2 YNFKEQ. V lost 0 bases to trimming and J lost 5 bases, with 16 bases between them. This CDR3 reads CASSQDPHRGGTEAFF. The CDR3 DNA is TGTGCCAGCAGCCAAGACCCCCACAGAGGAGGTACTGAAGCTTTCTTT.

The genes are TRBV20-1 and TRBJ1-2; D ambiguous. Germline values: CDR1 DFQATT, CDR2 SNEGSKA (reference sequence). The CDR3 has 11 residues. V lost 2 bases and J 8 bases, leaving 9 bases between the germline ends. CDR3 loop: CSARRGSGYTF. CDR3 DNA: TGCAGTGCTAGAAGAGGGAGCGGCTACACCTTC.

This sequence joins TRBV7-2 and TRBJ2-3; 7 bases are shared with TRBD1. V lost 5 bases, J lost 0 bases, and 5 bases stayed unmatched. Germline CDR1 reads SGHTA; CDR2 reads FQGNSA. The CDR3 sequence is 15 residues long. The CDR3 here is CASSRDRVSTDTQYF. The CDR3 nucleotides read TGTGCCAGCAGCCGCGACAGGGTTAGCACAGATACGCAGTATTTT.

The chain carries TRBV9 and TRBJ1-1; D remains ambiguous. Trimming stripped 3 bases from V and 1 base from J, with 16 bases between. Germline assignment: CDR1 SGDLS and CDR2 YYNGEE. This CDR3 has 16 amino acids. This CDR3 is CASSADAFLSNTEAFF. DNA for the CDR3: TGTGCCAGCAGCGCCGACGCTTTCCTATCGAACACTGAAGCTTTCTTT.

The chain employs TRBV30 and TRBJ1-2, with D uncertain. V was clipped by 8 bases and J by 6 bases, with 7 bases between them. Germline-derived CDR1 and CDR2 are GTSNPN and SVGIG (reference sequence). The CDR3 contains 9 residues. CDR3 loop: CAQPHGYTF. The CDR3 coding sequence is TGTGCCCAACCCCATGGCTACACCTTC. Together with reference TRBV30 and TRBJ1-2, the CDR3 gives the full variable domain: SQTIHQWPATLVQPVGSPLSLECTVEGTSNPNLYWYRQAAGRGLQLLFYSVGIGQISSEVPQNLSASRPQDRQFILSSKKLLLSDSGFYLCAQPHGYTFGSGTRLTVV.

The chain carries TRBV7-9 and TRBJ1-2, with TRBD1 matching 7 bases. The CDR3 length is 15 residues. Per the germline V gene, CDR1 is SEHNR and CDR2 is FQNEAQ (reference sequence). Trimming at V came to 4 bases and at J to 1 base, leaving 6 bases not matched to a gene. The CDR3 coding sequence is TGTGCCAGCAGCTCACCTCAGGGGGTTAACTATGGCTACACCTTC. Translation gives CASSSPQGVNYGYTF.

V usage is TRBV19 and J usage is TRBJ2-7; D is possibly TRBD1 (6 bases). V shed 3 bases and J shed 4 bases, with 16 bases lying between them. The CDR3 sequence is 15 residues long. Germline V gene lookup returns CDR1 LNHDA and CDR2 SQIVND (reference sequence). In nucleotides, the CDR3 is TGTGCCAGTAGTATGGTACAGGGCCTTGGTTACGAGCAGTACTTC. This codes for CASSMVQGLGYEQYF.